Shown below are 15 T cell receptor beta chains from a single sample sequenced in a study of blood T cell repertoires in COVID-19. The protocol was immunoSEQ multiplex PCR, while the TCRdb copy is restricted to in-frame clones and leaves out a portion. Seen here are about 190,000 clones, over 75% observed once, and the top ten hold around an eighth. Sequencing was carried out using peripheral blood. The origin of the receptors is a man in his fifties or sixties who had recovered from COVID-19.

V usage is TRBV5-1 and J usage is TRBJ2-7; 11 bases are shared with TRBD2. The CDR3 consists of 16 residues. Trimming at V came to 0 bases and at J to 3 bases, leaving 5 bases not matched to a gene. The germline V gene encodes CDR1 SGHRS and CDR2 YFSETQ. In nucleotides, the CDR3 is TGCGCCAGCAGCTTGGTTCTAGCGGGAGGCCTCTACGAGCAGTACTTC. Its protein is CASSLVLAGGLYEQYF.

This sequence joins TRBV7-3 and TRBJ2-3; 9 bases are a match to TRBD1. The CDR3 is 15 residues long. Germline CDR1 SGHTA, CDR2 FQGTGA. Trimming removed 2 bases from V and 3 bases from J; junction bases left unmatched: 3. CDR3 sequence: CASSLDRGMTDTQYF. CDR3 DNA sequence: TGTGCCAGCAGCTTAGACAGGGGGATGACAGATACGCAGTATTTT.

This chain links TRBV11-2 with TRBJ2-7; D perhaps matches TRBD2 (5 bases). The length of the CDR3 is 14 residues. Germline CDR1 and CDR2: SGHAT and FQNNGV. V gave up 2 bases and J gave up 7 bases, with 15 bases separating them. This CDR3 reads CASSLQRPPGEQYF. Written as DNA, the CDR3 is TGTGCCAGCAGCTTACAACGACCTCCGGGGGAGCAGTACTTC.

The chain combines TRBV29-1 with TRBJ2-7, with D possibly TRBD1 on 6 matching bases. The CDR3 covers 12 residues. V was pared by 4 bases and J by 5 bases, with 12 bases between. The germline V gene has CDR1 SQVTM and CDR2 ANQGSEA. The CDR3 DNA follows: TGCAGCGTTGCGACAGGATTCGACGAGCAGTACTTC. Translated, it gives CSVATGFDEQYF.

The chain joins TRBV5-1 to TRBJ2-5, with 11 bases fitting TRBD2. CDR1 and CDR2 (germline): SGHRS, YFSETQ. The ends lost 0 bases at V and 4 bases at J; junction bases unmatched: 8. The CDR3 covers 17 residues. CDR3 amino acids: CASSLGSRLAGSETQYF. CDR3 in DNA: TGCGCCAGCAGCTTGGGTAGCCGACTAGCGGGATCAGAGACCCAGTACTTC.

This clone was seen a single time. The chain couples TRBV6-2 or TRBV6-3 to TRBJ2-1; TRBD2 matches 10 bases. Trimming took 4 bases from V and 5 from J; bases not matched to a gene: 8. CDR1 MNHEY and CDR2 SVGEGT come from the germline V gene. The CDR3 sequence is 16 residues long. The CDR3 loop is CASSSLAGALNNEQFF. The DNA for the CDR3 is TGTGCCAGCAGTTCGCTAGCGGGAGCATTAAACAATGAGCAGTTCTTC.

The chain employs TRBV5-1 and TRBJ1-1; D is ambiguous. V dropped 0 bases and J dropped 10 bases, with 16 bases sitting between them. From germline, CDR1 is SGHRS and CDR2 YFSETQ. The CDR3 has 14 residues. The chain's CDR3 is CASSLVEGSGGAFF. CDR3 nucleotides: TGCGCCAGCAGCTTGGTTGAGGGTTCTGGAGGAGCTTTCTTT. Complete variable domain (other parts from reference TRBV5-1 and TRBJ1-1): KAGVTQTPRYLIKTRGQQVTLSCSPISGHRSVSWYQQTPGQGLQFLFEYFSETQRNKGNFPGRFSGRQFSNSRSEMNVSTLELGDSALYLCASSLVEGSGGAFFGQGTRLTVV.

This clone has only one observation. Here the CDR3 DNA reads TGTGCCAGTAGCGACCTTGCGGGTGTTGGTACCTACGAGCAGTACTTC. It specifies CASSDLAGVGTYEQYF. The rearrangement links TRBV19 to TRBJ2-7; a possible D gene is TRBD2 (5 bases). This CDR3 contains 16 residues. Between the trimmed V and J ends, which lost 6 bases and 2 bases, there was a span of 20 bases. The germline V gene has CDR1 LNHDA and CDR2 SQIVND (reference sequence).

The chain recombines TRBV18 with TRBJ2-1; TRBD2 matches 9 bases. This CDR3 has 13 residues. V was pared by 6 bases and J by 9 bases, with 6 bases of the junction left unmatched. Germline values: CDR1 KGHSH, CDR2 LQKENI. CDR3 DNA: TGTGCCAGCTCCCTAGCGGGAATAGGTGAGCAGTTCTTC. It encodes CASSLAGIGEQFF.

This chain connects TRBV12-3 or TRBV12-4 to TRBJ1-2; D not resolved. V lost 3 bases, J lost 5 bases, and 10 bases lay in between. The CDR3 consists of 13 residues. CDR3 nucleotides: TGTGCCAGCAGTTTCTCGAGTGGTTATGGCTACACCTTC. It translates to CASSFSSGYGYTF.

The rearrangement joins TRBV3-1 (or the pseudogene TRBV3-2) to TRBJ2-5; 12 bases fit TRBD1. The junction had 4 bases not matched to a gene; V was cut back by 5 bases and J by 3 bases. The CDR3 is made up of 15 amino acids. Looked up from germline, CDR1 is LGHDT and CDR2 is YNNKEL (reference sequence). As DNA, the CDR3 is TGTGCCAGCAGCGGGGGACAGGGGGCAAAAGAGACCCAGTACTTC. It yields the protein CASSGGQGAKETQYF.

The chain is built from TRBV19 and TRBJ2-7; 11 bases fit TRBD2. V lost 5 bases, J lost 4 bases, and 10 bases stayed unmatched. This CDR3 spans 16 amino acids. CDR1 is LNHDA and CDR2 is SQIVND in the germline V gene (reference sequence). CDR3 DNA: TGTGCCAGTAGTCCCACCGGGACTAGCGGACTTTACGAGCAGTACTTC. The encoded protein is CASSPTGTSGLYEQYF.

This clone was seen a few times. V and J are TRBV10-3 and TRBJ2-2, with D perhaps matching TRBD2 (7 bases). The V gene lost 2 bases and the J gene lost 7 bases, with 20 bases spanning the gap. This CDR3 comprises 17 residues. Germline CDR1 ENHRY, CDR2 SYGVKD. CDR3 nucleotide sequence: TGTGCCATCAGTGAGCGTCCTAGCGGAGGGGGATTCGGGGAGCTGTTTTTT. This translates into CAISERPSGGGFGELFF.

The CDR3 reads CASSWDRSNTGELFF. Here the CDR3 DNA reads TGTGCCAGCAGCTGGGACAGATCAAACACCGGGGAGCTGTTTTTT. The chain carries TRBV11-2 and TRBJ2-2; 7 positions match TRBD1. From germline, CDR1 is SGHAT and CDR2 FQNNGV. CDR3 size: 15 residues. J lost 2 bases, V lost 4 bases, and 4 bases had no gene match. Together with reference TRBV11-2 and TRBJ2-2, the CDR3 gives the full variable domain: EAGVAQSPRYKIIEKRQSVAFWCNPISGHATLYWYQQILGQGPKLLIQFQNNGVVDDSQLPKDRFSAERLKGVDSTLKIQPAKLEDSAVYLCASSWDRSNTGELFFGEGSRLTVL.

The rearrangement links TRBV6-2 or TRBV6-3 to TRBJ2-5; D not resolved. This CDR3 is built from 14 residues. Germline V gene lookup returns CDR1 MNHEY and CDR2 SVGEGT. V gave up 5 bases and J gave up 4 bases, with 14 bases separating them. CDR3 DNA sequence: TGTGCCAGCAGTCCCACTCGAGATCGAGAGACCCAGTACTTC. This translates into CASSPTRDRETQYF.